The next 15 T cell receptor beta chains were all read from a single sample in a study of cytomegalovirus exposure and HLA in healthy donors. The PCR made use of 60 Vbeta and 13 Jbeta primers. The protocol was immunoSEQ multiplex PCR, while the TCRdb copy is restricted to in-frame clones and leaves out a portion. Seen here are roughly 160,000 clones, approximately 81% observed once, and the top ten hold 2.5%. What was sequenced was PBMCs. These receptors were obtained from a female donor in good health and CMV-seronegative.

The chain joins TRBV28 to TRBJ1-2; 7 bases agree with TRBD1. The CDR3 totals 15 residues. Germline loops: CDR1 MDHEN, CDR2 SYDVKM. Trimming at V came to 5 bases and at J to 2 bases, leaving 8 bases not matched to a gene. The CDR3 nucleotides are TGTGCCAGCAGTCCGCCCCCGGGACAGAACTATGGCTACACCTTC. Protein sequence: CASSPPPGQNYGYTF.

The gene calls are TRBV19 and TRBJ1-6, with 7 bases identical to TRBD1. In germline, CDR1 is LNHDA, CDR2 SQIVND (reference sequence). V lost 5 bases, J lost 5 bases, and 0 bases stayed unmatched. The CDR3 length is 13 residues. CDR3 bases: TGTGCCAGTAGTGGGACAGATAATTCACCCCTCCACTTT. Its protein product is CASSGTDNSPLHF.

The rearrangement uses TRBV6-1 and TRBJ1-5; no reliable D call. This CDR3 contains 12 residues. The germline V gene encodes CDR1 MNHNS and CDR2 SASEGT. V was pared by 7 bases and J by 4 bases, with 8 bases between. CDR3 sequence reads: CASKSPNQPQHF. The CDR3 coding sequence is TGTGCCAGCAAGAGCCCTAATCAGCCCCAGCATTTT.

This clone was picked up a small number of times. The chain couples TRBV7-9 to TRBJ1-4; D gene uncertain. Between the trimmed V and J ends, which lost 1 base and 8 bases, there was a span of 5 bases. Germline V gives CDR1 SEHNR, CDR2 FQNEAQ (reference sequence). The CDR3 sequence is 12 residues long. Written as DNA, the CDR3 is TGTGCCAGCAGCTTAGTGAGAGAAAAACTGTTTTTT. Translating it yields CASSLVREKLFF.

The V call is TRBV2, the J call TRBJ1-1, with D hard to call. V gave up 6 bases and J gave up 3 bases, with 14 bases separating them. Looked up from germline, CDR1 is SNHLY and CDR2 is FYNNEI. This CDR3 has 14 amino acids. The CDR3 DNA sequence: TGTGCCAGCAGGCCTCTGACGGGTTACACTGAAGCTTTCTTT. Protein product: CASRPLTGYTEAFF.

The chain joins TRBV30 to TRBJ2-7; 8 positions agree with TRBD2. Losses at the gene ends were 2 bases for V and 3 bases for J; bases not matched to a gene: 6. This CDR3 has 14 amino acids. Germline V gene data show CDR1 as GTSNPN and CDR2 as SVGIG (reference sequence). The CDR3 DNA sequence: TGTGCCTGGAGTACGGGAGGGCCTATCTACGAGCAGTACTTC. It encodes CAWSTGGPIYEQYF.

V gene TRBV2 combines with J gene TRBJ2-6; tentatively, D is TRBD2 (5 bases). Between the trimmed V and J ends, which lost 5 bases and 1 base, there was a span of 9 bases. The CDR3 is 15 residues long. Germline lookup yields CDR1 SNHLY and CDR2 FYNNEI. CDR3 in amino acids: CASSLRDSGANVLTF. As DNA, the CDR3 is TGTGCCAGCAGTTTGAGGGATTCTGGGGCCAACGTCCTGACTTTC.

This CDR3 reads CASSPDRENAQHF. For the CDR3, the DNA is TGTGCCAGCAGCCCGGACAGGGAAAATGCCCAGCATTTT. This sequence joins TRBV7-9 and TRBJ1-5, with 8 bases that match TRBD1. Germline loops: CDR1 SEHNR, CDR2 FQNEAQ (reference sequence). CDR3 length equals 13 residues. The V segment lost 5 bases and the J segment 11 bases; nucleotides outside the gene matches: 8.

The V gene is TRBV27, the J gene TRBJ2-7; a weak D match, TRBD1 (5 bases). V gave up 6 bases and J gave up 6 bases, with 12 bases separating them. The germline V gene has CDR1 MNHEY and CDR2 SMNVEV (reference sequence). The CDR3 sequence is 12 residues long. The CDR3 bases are TGTGCCAGCAGCCAGGGCCTTGTCGAGCAGTACTTC. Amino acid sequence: CASSQGLVEQYF.

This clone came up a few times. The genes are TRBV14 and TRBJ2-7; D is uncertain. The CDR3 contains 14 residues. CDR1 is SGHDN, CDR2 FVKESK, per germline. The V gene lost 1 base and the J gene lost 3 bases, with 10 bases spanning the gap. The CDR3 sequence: CASSQVGTNYEQYF. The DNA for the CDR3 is TGTGCCAGCAGCCAAGTCGGTACCAACTACGAGCAGTACTTC.

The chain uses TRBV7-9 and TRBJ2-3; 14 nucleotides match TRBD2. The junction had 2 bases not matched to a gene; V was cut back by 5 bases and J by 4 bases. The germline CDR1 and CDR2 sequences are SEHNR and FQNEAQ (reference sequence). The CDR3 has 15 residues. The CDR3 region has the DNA TGTGCCAGCAGCCTGACTAGCGGGGGGGCAGATACGCAGTATTTT. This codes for CASSLTSGGADTQYF.

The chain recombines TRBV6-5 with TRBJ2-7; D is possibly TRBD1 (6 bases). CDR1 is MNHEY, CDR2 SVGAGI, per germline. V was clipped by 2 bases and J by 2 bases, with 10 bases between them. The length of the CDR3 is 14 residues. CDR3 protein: CASSYQQGPYEQYF. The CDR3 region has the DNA TGTGCCAGCAGTTACCAACAGGGCCCCTACGAGCAGTACTTC.

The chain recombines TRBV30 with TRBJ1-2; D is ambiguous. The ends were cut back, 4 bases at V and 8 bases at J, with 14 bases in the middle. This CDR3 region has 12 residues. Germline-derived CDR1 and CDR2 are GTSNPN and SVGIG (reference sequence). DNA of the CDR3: TGTGCCTGGACCCCCGGAGCCCCGGGCTACACCTTC. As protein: CAWTPGAPGYTF.

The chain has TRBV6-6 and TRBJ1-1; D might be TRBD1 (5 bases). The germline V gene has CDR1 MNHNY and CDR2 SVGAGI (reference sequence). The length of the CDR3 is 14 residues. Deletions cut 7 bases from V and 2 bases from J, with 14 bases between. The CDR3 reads CASNSPGDNTEAFF. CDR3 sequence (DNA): TGTGCCAGCAACTCCCCGGGGGATAACACTGAAGCTTTCTTT.

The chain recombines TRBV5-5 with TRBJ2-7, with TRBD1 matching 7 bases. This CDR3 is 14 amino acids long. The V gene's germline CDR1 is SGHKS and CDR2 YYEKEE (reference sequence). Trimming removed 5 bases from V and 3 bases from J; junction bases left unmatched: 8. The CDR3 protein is CASRTRQGRYEQYF. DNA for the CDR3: TGTGCCAGCAGGACACGACAGGGCCGCTACGAGCAGTACTTC.